The entry that follows covers one TCR beta chain sequence. Its specificity is unknown. This sample is part of a study of response to subunit inactivated influenza vaccine. Findings and limits, study-wide: Authors suggested few new T cells are recruited by each seasonal influenza vaccination.

TCRdb fed the RT-PCR reads into MiXCR, producing one record per CDR3 protein. This table has more than 400,000 distinct CDR3 sequences, 10% to 11% appearing once. The starting material was PBMCs from blood, obtained 40 to 50 days after vaccination. The receptor was derived from a man between 50 and 59 years old who received an inactivated influenza vaccine.

CDR3 protein: CSARDFYRDYEQYF. CDR3 DNA: TGCAGTGCTAGAGATTTTTATCGGGACTACGAGCAGTACTTC. The chain couples TRBV20-1 to TRBJ2-7; D is possibly TRBD2 (5 bases). Trimming removed 0 bases from V and 3 bases from J, with 12 bases in between. The CDR3 extends over 14 amino acids. Germline CDR1 and CDR2: DFQATT and SNEGSKA (reference sequence).